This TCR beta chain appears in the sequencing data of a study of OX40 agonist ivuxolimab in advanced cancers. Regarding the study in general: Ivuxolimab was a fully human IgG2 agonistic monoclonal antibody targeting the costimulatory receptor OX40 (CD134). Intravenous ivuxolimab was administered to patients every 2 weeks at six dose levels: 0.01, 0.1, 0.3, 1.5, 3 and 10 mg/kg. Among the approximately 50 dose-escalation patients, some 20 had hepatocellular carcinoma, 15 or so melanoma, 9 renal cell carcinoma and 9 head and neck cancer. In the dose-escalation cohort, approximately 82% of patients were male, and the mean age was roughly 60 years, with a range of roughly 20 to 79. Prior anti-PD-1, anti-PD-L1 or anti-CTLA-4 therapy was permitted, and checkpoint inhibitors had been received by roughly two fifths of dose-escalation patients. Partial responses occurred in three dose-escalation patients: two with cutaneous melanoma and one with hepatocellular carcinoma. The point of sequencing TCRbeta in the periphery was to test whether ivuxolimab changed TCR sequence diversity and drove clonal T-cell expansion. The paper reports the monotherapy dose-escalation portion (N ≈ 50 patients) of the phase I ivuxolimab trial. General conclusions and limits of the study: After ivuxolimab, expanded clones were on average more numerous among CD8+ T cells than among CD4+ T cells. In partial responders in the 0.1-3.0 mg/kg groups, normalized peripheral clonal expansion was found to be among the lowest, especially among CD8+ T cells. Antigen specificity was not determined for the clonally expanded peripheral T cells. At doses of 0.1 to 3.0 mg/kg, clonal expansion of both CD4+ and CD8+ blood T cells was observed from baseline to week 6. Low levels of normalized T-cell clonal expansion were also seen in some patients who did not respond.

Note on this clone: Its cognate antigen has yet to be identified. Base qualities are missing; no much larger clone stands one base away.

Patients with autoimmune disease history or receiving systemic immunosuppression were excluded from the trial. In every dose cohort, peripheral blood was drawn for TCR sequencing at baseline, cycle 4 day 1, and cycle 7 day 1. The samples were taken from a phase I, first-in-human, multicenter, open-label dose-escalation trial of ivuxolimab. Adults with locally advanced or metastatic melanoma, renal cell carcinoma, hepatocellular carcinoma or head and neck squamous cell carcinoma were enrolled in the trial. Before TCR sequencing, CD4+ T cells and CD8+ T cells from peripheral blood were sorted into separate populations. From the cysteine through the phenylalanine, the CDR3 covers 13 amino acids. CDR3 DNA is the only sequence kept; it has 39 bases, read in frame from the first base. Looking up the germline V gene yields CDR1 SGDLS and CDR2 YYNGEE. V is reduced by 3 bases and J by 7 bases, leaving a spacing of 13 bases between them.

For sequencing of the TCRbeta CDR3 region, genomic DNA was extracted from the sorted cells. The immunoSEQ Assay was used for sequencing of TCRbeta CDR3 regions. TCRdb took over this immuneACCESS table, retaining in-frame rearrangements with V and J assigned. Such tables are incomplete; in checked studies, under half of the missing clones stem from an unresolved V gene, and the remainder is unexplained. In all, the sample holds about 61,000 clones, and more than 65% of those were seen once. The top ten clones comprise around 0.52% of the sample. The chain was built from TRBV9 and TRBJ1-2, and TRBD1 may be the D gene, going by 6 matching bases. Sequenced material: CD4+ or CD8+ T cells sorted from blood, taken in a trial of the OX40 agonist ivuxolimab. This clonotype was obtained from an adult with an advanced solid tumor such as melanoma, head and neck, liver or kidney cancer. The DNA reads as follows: TGTGCCAGCAGCGAAGGGGGGAGAGGTGGCTACACCTTC. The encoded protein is CASSEGGRGGYTF. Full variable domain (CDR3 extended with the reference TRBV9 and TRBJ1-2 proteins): DSGVTQTPKHLITATGQRVTLRCSPRSGDLSVYWYQQSLDQGLQFLIQYYNGEERAKGNILERFSAQQFPDLHSELNLSSLELGDSALYFCASSEGGRGGYTFGSGTRLTVV.